The 16 T cell receptor beta chains below all came from one sample that was sequenced in a study of cytomegalovirus exposure and HLA in healthy donors. It was with 60 Vbeta and 13 Jbeta primers that the PCR ran. TCRdb keeps only in-frame clones here, not all; method: immunoSEQ multiplex PCR. The sample lists about 160,000 clones, around three quarters occurring once. The sequencing input was PBMCs. These receptors were obtained from a woman aged 45-60 years in good health and CMV-seropositive.

This clone was counted between two and nine times. The chain carries TRBV7-8 and TRBJ2-6, with TRBD2 matching 7 bases. Trimming took 0 bases from V and 3 from J; bases not matched to a gene: 2. This CDR3 is 16 amino acids long. Germline V gene data show CDR1 as SGHVS and CDR2 as FQNEAQ. The CDR3 nucleotides read TGTGCCAGCAGCTTAGCGCGGGGGAGTGGGGCCAACGTCCTGACTTTC. It specifies CASSLARGSGANVLTF.

The V gene is TRBV6-1, the J gene TRBJ2-7; possibly TRBD1 for D (7 bases). From germline, CDR1 is MNHNS and CDR2 SASEGT. The CDR3 totals 15 residues. The V end lost 4 bases, the J end lost 3 bases, and 16 bases lay between the germline ends. CDR3 loop: CASSGGGTANYEQYF. The CDR3 DNA is TGTGCCAGCAGTGGGGGCGGGACAGCAAACTACGAGCAGTACTTC.

The rearrangement uses TRBV27 and TRBJ2-7, with D possibly being TRBD2 (6 bases). Germline assignment: CDR1 MNHEY and CDR2 SMNVEV (reference sequence). The V and J ends lost 5 bases and 2 bases respectively, with 13 bases between them. This CDR3 is built from 14 residues. The CDR3 DNA follows: TGTGCCAGCAGTAAACCAGGACTACCCTACGAGCAGTACTTC. It is translated as CASSKPGLPYEQYF.

This chain uses TRBV10-3 with TRBJ1-1; D uncertain. Germline-derived CDR1 and CDR2 are ENHRY and SYGVKD. The V gene lost 3 bases and the J gene lost 4 bases, with 9 bases spanning the gap. The CDR3 contains 13 residues. This CDR3 reads CAISDAGSTEAFF. CDR3 nucleotides: TGTGCCATCAGTGATGCAGGCAGCACTGAAGCTTTCTTT.

The chain combines TRBV28 with TRBJ2-1; 7 bases map to TRBD2. Trimming took 6 bases from V and 3 from J; bases not matched to a gene: 8. The germline gives CDR1 MDHEN, CDR2 SYDVKM. CDR3 length: 15 amino acids. The CDR3 bases are TGTGCCAGCAGCATAAGCGGGGCCCGCTACAATGAGCAGTTCTTC. Amino acids: CASSISGARYNEQFF.

The chain uses TRBV11-3 and TRBJ2-3, with TRBD2 identical over 8 bases. In germline, CDR1 is SGHNT, CDR2 YENEEA. Trimming cost V 4 bases and J 0 bases; bases outside gene matches: 3. CDR3 size: 15 residues. The DNA of the CDR3 is TGTGCCAGCAGCTCCGTAGCGGGGAGCACAGATACGCAGTATTTT. Its translation is CASSSVAGSTDTQYF.

There are a few counts of this clone. The chain combines TRBV7-9 with TRBJ2-2; tentatively, D is TRBD2 (6 bases). The CDR3 sequence is 18 residues long. Deletions cut 4 bases from V and 1 base from J, with 19 bases between. CDR1 is SEHNR, CDR2 FQNEAQ, per germline (reference sequence). The CDR3 spells CASSYQSGGIGNTGELFF. The CDR3 coding sequence is TGTGCCAGCAGCTATCAGTCCGGGGGAATAGGGAACACCGGGGAGCTGTTTTTT.

The chain combines TRBV10-2 with TRBJ2-7; 7 nucleotides match TRBD1. There are 13 residues in the CDR3. Trimming at V came to 6 bases and at J to 2 bases, leaving 4 bases not matched to a gene. CDR1 is WSHSY and CDR2 is SAAADI in the germline V gene. This CDR3 is CASSRQGTYEQYF. The CDR3 bases are TGCGCCAGCAGCAGACAGGGAACCTACGAGCAGTACTTC.

The chain combines TRBV5-1 with TRBJ1-1; no clear D gene. Germline V gives CDR1 SGHRS, CDR2 YFSETQ. CDR3 length equals 15 residues. V lost 0 bases, J lost 0 bases, and 9 bases lay in between. The CDR3 DNA is TGCGCCAGCAGCTTGGATCCGGAGTTGAACACTGAAGCTTTCTTT. Protein: CASSLDPELNTEAFF.

The chain uses TRBV19 and TRBJ1-2; no clear D gene. The V end lost 5 bases, the J end lost 4 bases, and 14 bases lay between the germline ends. Germline V lookup: CDR1 LNHDA, CDR2 SQIVND (reference sequence). The CDR3 is 14 amino acids. The DNA of the CDR3 is TGTGCCAGTAGTTTCCCTCCCGGGGTCTATGGCTACACCTTC. Amino acid sequence: CASSFPPGVYGYTF.

The rearrangement uses TRBV6-1 and TRBJ2-1; possibly TRBD1 for D (6 bases). V dropped 8 bases and J dropped 2 bases, with 13 bases sitting between them. Germline CDR1 reads MNHNS; CDR2 reads SASEGT. The CDR3 has 14 residues. The CDR3 sequence: CASGGWSPYNEQFF. In DNA, the CDR3 is TGTGCCAGCGGGGGCTGGTCCCCCTACAATGAGCAGTTCTTC.

This clone was seen only once. The V and J genes are TRBV4-2 and TRBJ2-5; possibly TRBD1 for D (6 bases). This CDR3 is built from 17 residues. Looked up from germline, CDR1 is LGHNA and CDR2 is YNFKEQ. The V gene lost 1 base and the J gene lost 1 base, with 16 bases spanning the gap. The CDR3 nucleotides read TGTGCCAGCAGCCAAGGATCTGGGGGCTTGGGCCAAGAGACCCAGTACTTC. This gives the protein CASSQGSGGLGQETQYF.

The rearrangement links TRBV7-2 to TRBJ2-7, with D possibly TRBD2 on 5 matching bases. Trimming shortened V by 1 base and J by 6 bases, and 16 bases separated the two germline ends. The CDR3 consists of 15 residues. CDR1 is SGHTA, CDR2 FQGNSA, per germline. CDR3: CASSLGGLEKGEQYF. In DNA form, the CDR3 reads TGTGCCAGCAGCTTAGGCGGGTTAGAGAAAGGCGAGCAGTACTTC.

On this clone itself: A junction boundary mismatches the germline segment, possibly from a read error. This rearrangement joins TRBV2 to TRBJ2-7; maybe TRBD2 (8 bases). The CDR3 spans 17 residues. Germline assignment: CDR1 SNHLY and CDR2 FYNNEI. CDR3 amino acids: CVSRGWLAGDPSYEQYF. CDR3 sequence (DNA): TGTGTCAGCAGGGGGTGGCTAGCGGGCGACCCCTCCTACGAGCAGTACTTC.

V and J are TRBV6-5 and TRBJ1-2, with D unclear. The CDR3 is 15 amino acids. V gave up 4 bases and J gave up 0 bases, with 12 bases separating them. Germline V gives CDR1 MNHEY, CDR2 SVGAGI. The CDR3 DNA is TGTGCCAGCAGTTCACCCGAGTTAGCTAACTATGGCTACACCTTC. Encoded protein: CASSSPELANYGYTF.

The V call is TRBV5-5, the J call TRBJ1-1; 9 nucleotides align to TRBD1. Germline assignment: CDR1 SGHKS and CDR2 YYEKEE (reference sequence). CDR3 size: 14 residues. Trimming cost V 7 bases and J 6 bases; bases outside gene matches: 10. The CDR3 DNA sequence: TGTGCCAGCGGACACATGGGACAGGGCCCTGAAGCTTTCTTT. Residues: CASGHMGQGPEAFF.